This T cell receptor (beta chain) was sequenced for a study of OX40 agonist ivuxolimab in advanced cancers. Study-wide context: Patients were treated with intravenous ivuxolimab, dosed at 0.01 to 10 mg/kg and infused every 2 weeks. Patients assigned to dose escalation were diagnosed with hepatocellular carcinoma, melanoma, renal cell or head and neck cancer. Of mixed ages from about 20 to 80 and averaging about 60 years, the group was around 78% male. Prior checkpoint blockade (anti-PD-1, anti-PD-L1 or anti-CTLA-4) was permitted; around 37% had it.

The germline gives CDR1 LGHNA, CDR2 YSLEER. V lost 4 bases and J lost 3, with 13 bases in between. CDR3 length: 14 amino acids. Clones were read by immunoSEQ multiplex PCR, and TCRdb kept only the in-frame ones, dropping some. This table has 70,000 to 90,000 clones, approximately 90% appearing once. The chain has TRBV4-3 and TRBJ2-7, with D hard to call. This receptor was taken from an adult with an advanced solid tumor such as melanoma, head and neck, liver or kidney cancer. This sample comprised CD4+ or CD8+ T cells sorted from blood, obtained in a trial of the OX40 agonist ivuxolimab. CDR3 region: CASSLHQHGYEQYF. CDR3 bases: TGCGCCAGCAGCCTACACCAACACGGCTACGAGCAGTACTTC.